This T cell receptor beta chain was observed in a study of shared clonotypes between healthy human individuals (dated by TCRdb to 2019 to 2021). General notes on the study: A few men and two women, aged 18 to 49 years, made up the cohort. For each donor, CD4 naive and CD4 memory were each run on three plates, CD8 naive on two plates, and CD8 memory on one plate. Different laboratories and diverse techniques were used to prepare libraries and sequence TCR repertoires, to increase sequencing depth and limit assay-specific biases. To estimate repertoire size and how much clonotype sharing occurs between individuals, the study deeply sequenced the blood TCR repertoires of about 5 healthy adults. Per donor, leukapheresis produced somewhere between about 0.94 and 8.9 billion PBMCs.

Donors were healthy HIV-negative adults with no recently reported acute infections or vaccinations. Every donor was a Caucasian adult residing in Nashville, Tennessee, USA. CD4+ T cells were enriched by magnetic negative selection; naive cells were then positively selected on CD45RA, and the negative fraction formed the memory subset. Blood was collected by leukapheresis, and PBMCs were isolated by Ficoll-Histopaque density gradient centrifugation and then cryopreserved in liquid nitrogen vapor phase. Analytical flow cytometry was used to check the purity and quantity of every magnetically sorted T cell population. Each sorted fraction had its genomic DNA isolated and then quantified by UV absorbance on a Nanodrop 2000c. About this clone itself: Its target antigen remains unknown. Per-base quality was not reported, and no clone a single base away is much larger than it.

The full study reports these points: Sharing across a handful of donors was observed for approximately 5% of naive CD4, over 3% of naive CD8, 2% to 2.5% of memory CD4, and about 0.39% of memory CD8 clonotypes. Sampling was restricted to blood, and TCR repertoires in tissues likely differ from the TCR repertoires found in blood. Rarefaction of sorted-subset datasets indicated incomplete sequencing despite the large sequencing depth. Based on pairwise subsampling, the degree of clonotype sharing among donors was expected to be affected by sequencing depth. Naive subsets generally had larger estimated clonotype richness than memory subsets. The genetic and exposure-history diversity represented was limited by the small number of donors. Higher generation probabilities were observed for clonotypes shared by all four sorted-subset donors than for non-shared clonotypes.

There are 16 amino acids in the CDR3, from cysteine to phenylalanine inclusive. Solely the CDR3 DNA is kept, with 48 bases framed from the first base. Trimming takes 0 bases from V and 4 bases from J, and the germline ends sit 14 bases apart. According to the germline V gene, CDR1 reads MNHEY and CDR2 reads SVGAGI. Using the deep immunoSEQ assay, multiplex PCR amplified TCR CDR3 regions from genomic DNA. Extracted genomic DNA from each cell subset was distributed evenly across all wells of several immunoSEQ 96-well plates, and each plate was treated as a replicate. For sorted subsets, each replicate PCR was loaded with 200 ng genomic DNA, equivalent to 25,000 to 35,000 T cell genomes. Purified libraries were measured with a Qubit 3.0 fluorometer, size-checked on a Bioanalyzer 2100, and measured again with the KAPA Library Quantification kit. Every immunoSEQ 96-well plate was sequenced on a dedicated single-read 150-cycle Illumina NextSeq 550 flow cell. For the original study's pipeline: Because only junctional sequences without quality scores were contained in the immunoSEQ output, filtering matching that applied to full-length reads could not be performed. Sequences were annotated with PyIR, a Python wrapper for IgBLAST v1.9, and V/J genes and CDR3 were assigned using IMGT germline references. Reads were removed for weak V/J assignments (E-value above 1e-6), missing CDR3, stop codons, out-of-frame junctions, or ambiguous translated residues. V3J clonotypes were defined as sequences sharing an identical inferred V gene, J gene, and CDR3 amino acid sequence. To compute the percentage overlap between repertoires, the number of shared unique clonotypes was divided by the size of the smaller repertoire. Richness of each repertoire was evaluated using RTK rarefaction, the Chao1 estimator, and Recon v2.1 estimates of unobserved clonotypes. Generation probabilities were computed with OLGA for all TCRbeta clonotypes obtained by the gDNA method from a few donors. Here the immuneACCESS table is served through TCRdb, limited to in-frame sequences with V and J called. Missing clones are a known gap in these copies; in checked studies unresolved V genes cover under half, and the rest lacks a known reason. V and J calls and clone size are as listed in that table; D and trimming were resolved from the DNA. This sample is represented by approximately 940,000 clones; more than 75% of them were singletons. Of the sample, approximately 1.5% falls within the top ten clones.

The chain is made from TRBV6-5 and TRBJ2-3, with a tentative D gene TRBD1 over 8 matching bases. The source material was memory CD4+ T cells sorted from blood. Taken with the paper, the label for cell subset or site translates to: CD45RA-negative fraction. The TCR comes from a man younger than 35 in good health. The CDR3 protein sequence reads: CASSYSTGGGSDTQYF. The nucleotides read TGTGCCAGCAGTTACTCAACAGGGGGGGGGTCAGATACGCAGTATTTT.